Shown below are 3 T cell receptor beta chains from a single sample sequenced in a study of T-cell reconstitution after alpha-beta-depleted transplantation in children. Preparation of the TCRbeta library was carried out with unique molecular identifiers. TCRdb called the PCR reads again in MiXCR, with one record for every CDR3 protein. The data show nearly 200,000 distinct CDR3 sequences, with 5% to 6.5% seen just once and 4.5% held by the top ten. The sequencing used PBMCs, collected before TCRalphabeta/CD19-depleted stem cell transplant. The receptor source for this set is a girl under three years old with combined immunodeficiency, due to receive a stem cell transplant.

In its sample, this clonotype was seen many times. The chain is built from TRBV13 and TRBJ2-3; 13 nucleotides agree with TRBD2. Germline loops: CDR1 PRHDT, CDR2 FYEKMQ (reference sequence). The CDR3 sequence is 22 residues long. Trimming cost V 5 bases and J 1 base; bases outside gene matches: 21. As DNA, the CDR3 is TGTGCCAGCAGCCGTTGGGCGTTAGTGGAACTAGCGGGAGGGCTCGGCACAGATACGCAGTATTTT. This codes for CASSRWALVELAGGLGTDTQYF.

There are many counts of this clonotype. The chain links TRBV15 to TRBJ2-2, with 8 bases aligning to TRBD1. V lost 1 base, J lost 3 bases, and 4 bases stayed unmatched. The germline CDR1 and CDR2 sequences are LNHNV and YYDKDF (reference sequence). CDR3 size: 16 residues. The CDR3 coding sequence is TGTGCCACCAGCAGAGGGAAGGGACAGGACACCGGGGAGCTGTTTTTT. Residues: CATSRGKGQDTGELFF.

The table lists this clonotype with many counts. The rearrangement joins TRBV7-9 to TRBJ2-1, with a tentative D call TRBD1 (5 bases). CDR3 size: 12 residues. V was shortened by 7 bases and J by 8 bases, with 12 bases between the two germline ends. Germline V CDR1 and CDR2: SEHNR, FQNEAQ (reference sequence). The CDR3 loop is CASTREIHEQFF. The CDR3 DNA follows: TGTGCCAGCACCAGGGAAATCCATGAGCAGTTCTTC.